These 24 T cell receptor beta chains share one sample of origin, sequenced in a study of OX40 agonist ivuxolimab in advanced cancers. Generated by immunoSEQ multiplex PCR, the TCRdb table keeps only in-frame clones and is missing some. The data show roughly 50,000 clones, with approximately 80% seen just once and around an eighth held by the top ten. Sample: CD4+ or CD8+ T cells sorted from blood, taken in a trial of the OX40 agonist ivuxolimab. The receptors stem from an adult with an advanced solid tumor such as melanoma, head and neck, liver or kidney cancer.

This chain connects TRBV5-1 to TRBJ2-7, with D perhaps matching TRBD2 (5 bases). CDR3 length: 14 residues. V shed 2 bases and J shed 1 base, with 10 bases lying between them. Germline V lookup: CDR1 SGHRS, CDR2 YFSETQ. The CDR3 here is CASSFGVGSYEQYV. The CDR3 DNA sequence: TGCGCCAGCAGCTTCGGGGTGGGGTCCTACGAGCAGTACGTC.

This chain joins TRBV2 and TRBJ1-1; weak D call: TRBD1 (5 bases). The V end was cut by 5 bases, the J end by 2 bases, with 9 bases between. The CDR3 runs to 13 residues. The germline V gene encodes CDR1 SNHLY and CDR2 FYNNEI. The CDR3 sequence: CASSSDSNTEAFF. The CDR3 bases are TGTGCCAGCAGTTCTGACAGCAACACTGAAGCTTTCTTT.

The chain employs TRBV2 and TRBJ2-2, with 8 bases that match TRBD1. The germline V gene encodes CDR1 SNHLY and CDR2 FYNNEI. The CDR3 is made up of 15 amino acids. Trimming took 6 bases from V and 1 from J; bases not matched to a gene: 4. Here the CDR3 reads CASSTGTGNTGELFF. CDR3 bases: TGTGCCAGCAGCACCGGGACAGGGAACACCGGGGAGCTGTTTTTT.

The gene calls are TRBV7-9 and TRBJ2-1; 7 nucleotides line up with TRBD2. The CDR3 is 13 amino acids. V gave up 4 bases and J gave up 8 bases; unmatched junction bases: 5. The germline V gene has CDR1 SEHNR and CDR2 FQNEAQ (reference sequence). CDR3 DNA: TGTGCCAGCAGCTCGGGTGGGAGGGATGAGCAGTTCTTC. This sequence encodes CASSSGGRDEQFF. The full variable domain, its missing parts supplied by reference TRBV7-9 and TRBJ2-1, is DTGVSQNPRHKITKRGQNVTFRCDPISEHNRLYWYRQTLGQGPEFLTYFQNEAQLEKSRLLSDRFSAERPKGSFSTLEIQRTEQGDSAMYLCASSSGGRDEQFFGPGTRLTVL.

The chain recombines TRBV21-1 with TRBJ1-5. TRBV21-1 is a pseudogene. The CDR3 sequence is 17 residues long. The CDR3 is CASSDVGGHIGPKPQHF. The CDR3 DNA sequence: TGTGCCAGCAGCGACGTGGGGGGCCATATAGGGCCGAAGCCCCAGCATTTT.

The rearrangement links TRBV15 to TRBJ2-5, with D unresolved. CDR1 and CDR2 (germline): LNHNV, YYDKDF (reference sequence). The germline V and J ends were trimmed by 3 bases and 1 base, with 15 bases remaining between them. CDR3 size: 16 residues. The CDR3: CATSRPNKKIQETQYF. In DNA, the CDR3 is TGTGCCACCAGCAGGCCCAACAAGAAAATCCAAGAGACCCAGTACTTC. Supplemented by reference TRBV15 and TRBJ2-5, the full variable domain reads DAMVIQNPRYQVTQFGKPVTLSCSQTLNHNVMYWYQQKSSQAPKLLFHYYDKDFNNEADTPDNFQSRRPNTSFCFLDIRSPGLGDTAMYLCATSRPNKKIQETQYFGPGTRLLVL.

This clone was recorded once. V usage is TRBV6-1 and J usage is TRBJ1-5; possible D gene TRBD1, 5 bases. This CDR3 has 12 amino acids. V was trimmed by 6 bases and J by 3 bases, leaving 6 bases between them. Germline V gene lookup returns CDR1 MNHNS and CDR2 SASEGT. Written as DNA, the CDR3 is TGTGCCAGCAGGGGGCCCAATCAGCCCCAGCATTTT. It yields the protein CASRGPNQPQHF.

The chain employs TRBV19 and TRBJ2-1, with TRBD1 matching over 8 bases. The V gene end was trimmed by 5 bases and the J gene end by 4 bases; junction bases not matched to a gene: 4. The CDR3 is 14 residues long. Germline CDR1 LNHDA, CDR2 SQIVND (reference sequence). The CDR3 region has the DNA TGTGCCAGTAGTCTGGACAGGGTATACAATGAGCAGTTCTTC. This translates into CASSLDRVYNEQFF.

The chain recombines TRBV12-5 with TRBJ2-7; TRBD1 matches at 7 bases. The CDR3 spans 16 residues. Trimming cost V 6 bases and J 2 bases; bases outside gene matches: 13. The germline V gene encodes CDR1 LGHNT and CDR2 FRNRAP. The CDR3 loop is CASGPTGWGDPYEQYV. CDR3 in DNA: TGTGCTAGTGGGCCGACAGGGTGGGGTGATCCCTACGAGCAGTACGTC.

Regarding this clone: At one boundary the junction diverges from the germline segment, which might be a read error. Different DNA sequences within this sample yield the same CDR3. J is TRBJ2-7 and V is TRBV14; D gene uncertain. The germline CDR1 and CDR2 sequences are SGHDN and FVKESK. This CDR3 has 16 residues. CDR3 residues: CASSRGWDSYTYEQYF. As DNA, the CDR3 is TGTGCCAGCAGCCGAGGATGGGATTCCTATACCTATGAGCAGTACTTC.

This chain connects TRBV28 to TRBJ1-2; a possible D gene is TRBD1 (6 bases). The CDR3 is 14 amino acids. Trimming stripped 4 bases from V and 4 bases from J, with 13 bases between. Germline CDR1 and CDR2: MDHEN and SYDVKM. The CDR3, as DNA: TGTGCCAGCAGTTCCGGACAGTCCCCCTATGGCTACACCTTC. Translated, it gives CASSSGQSPYGYTF.

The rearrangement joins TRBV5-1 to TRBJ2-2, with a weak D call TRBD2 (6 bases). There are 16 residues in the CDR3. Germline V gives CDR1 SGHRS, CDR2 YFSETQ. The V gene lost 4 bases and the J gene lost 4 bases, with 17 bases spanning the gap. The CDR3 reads CASSPNPGLTTGELFF. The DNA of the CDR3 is TGCGCCAGCAGCCCCAACCCGGGACTCACCACCGGGGAGCTGTTTTTT.

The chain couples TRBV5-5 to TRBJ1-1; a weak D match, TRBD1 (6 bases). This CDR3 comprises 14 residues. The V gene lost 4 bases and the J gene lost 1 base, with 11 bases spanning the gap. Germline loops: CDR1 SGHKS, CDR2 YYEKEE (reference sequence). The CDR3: CASSATGSNTEAFF. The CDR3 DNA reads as TGTGCCAGCAGCGCAACAGGGTCGAACACTGAAGCTTTCTTT.

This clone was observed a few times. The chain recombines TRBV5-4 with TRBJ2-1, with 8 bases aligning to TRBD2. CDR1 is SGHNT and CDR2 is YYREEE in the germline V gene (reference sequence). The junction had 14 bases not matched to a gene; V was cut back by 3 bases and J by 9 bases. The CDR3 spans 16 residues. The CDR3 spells CASSSTGTSSSGEQFF. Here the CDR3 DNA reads TGTGCCAGCAGCTCGACCGGGACTAGTAGTAGCGGTGAGCAGTTCTTC. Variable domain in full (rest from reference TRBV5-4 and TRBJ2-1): ETGVTQSPTHLIKTRGQQVTLRCSSQSGHNTVSWYQQALGQGPQFIFQYYREEENGRGNFPPRFSGLQFPNYSSELNVNALELDDSALYLCASSSTGTSSSGEQFFGPGTRLTVL.

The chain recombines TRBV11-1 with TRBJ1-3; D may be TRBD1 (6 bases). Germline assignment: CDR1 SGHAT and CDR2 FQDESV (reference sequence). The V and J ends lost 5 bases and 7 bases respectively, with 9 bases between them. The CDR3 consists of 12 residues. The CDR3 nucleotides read TGTGCCAGCAGCCGCCAGGGGAACACCATATATTTT. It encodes CASSRQGNTIYF. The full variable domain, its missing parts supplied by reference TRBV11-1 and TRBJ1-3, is EAEVAQSPRYKITEKSQAVAFWCDPISGHATLYWYRQILGQGPELLVQFQDESVVDDSQLPKDRFSAERLKGVDSTLKIQPAELGDSAMYLCASSRQGNTIYFGEGSWLTVV.

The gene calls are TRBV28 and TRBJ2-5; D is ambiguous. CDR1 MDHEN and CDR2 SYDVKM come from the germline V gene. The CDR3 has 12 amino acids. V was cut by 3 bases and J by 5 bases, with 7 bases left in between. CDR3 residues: CASSFTAETQYF. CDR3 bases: TGTGCCAGCAGTTTTACAGCGGAGACCCAGTACTTC.

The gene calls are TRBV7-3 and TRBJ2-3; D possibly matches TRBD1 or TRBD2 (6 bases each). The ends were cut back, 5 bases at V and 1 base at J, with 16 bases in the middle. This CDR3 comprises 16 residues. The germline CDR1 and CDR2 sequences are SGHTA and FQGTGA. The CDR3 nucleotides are TGTGCCAGCAGCCGAGACCCGGGGGCGGGCACAGATACGCAGTATTTT. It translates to CASSRDPGAGTDTQYF.

The CDR3 region is CASSDWDKGNEQFF. The CDR3 bases are TGTGCCAGCAGTGACTGGGACAAAGGAAATGAGCAGTTCTTC. The chain carries TRBV6-4 and TRBJ2-1; possible D gene TRBD1, 6 bases. CDR1 MRHNA and CDR2 SNTAGT come from the germline V gene. The germline V and J ends were trimmed by 1 base and 7 bases, with 11 bases remaining between them. The CDR3 totals 14 residues.

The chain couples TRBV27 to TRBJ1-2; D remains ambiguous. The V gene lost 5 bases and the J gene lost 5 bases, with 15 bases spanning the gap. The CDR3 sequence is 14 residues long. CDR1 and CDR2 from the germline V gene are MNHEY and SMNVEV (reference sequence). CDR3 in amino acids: CASSPFPDGYGYTF. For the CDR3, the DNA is TGTGCCAGCAGTCCCTTCCCCGACGGATATGGCTACACCTTC.

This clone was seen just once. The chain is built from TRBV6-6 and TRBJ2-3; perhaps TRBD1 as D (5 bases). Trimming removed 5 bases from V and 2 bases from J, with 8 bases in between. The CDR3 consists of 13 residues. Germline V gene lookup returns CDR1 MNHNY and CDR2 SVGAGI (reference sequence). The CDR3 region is CASSKGFTDTQYF. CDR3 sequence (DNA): TGTGCCAGCAGTAAGGGGTTCACAGATACGCAGTATTTT.

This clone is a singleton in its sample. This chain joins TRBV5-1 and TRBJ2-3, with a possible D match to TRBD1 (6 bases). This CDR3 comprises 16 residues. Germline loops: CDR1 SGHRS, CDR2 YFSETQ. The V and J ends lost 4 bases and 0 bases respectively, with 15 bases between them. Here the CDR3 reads CASSTATGTSTDTQYF. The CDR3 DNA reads TGCGCCAGCAGCACCGCGACAGGAACAAGCACAGATACGCAGTATTTT.

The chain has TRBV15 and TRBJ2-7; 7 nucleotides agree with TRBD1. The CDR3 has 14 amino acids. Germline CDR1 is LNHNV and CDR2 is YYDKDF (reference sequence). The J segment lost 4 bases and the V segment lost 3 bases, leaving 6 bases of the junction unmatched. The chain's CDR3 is CATSSPDRVYEQYF. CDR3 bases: TGTGCCACCAGCAGCCCAGACAGGGTGTACGAGCAGTACTTC.

The CDR3: CASKPASSSYEQYF. The CDR3 DNA reads as TGTGCCAGCAAGCCGGCCAGTAGCTCCTACGAGCAGTACTTC. The rearrangement uses TRBV28 and TRBJ2-7; D is ambiguous. V was clipped by 7 bases and J by 0 bases, with 13 bases between them. The CDR3 covers 14 residues. Germline CDR1 MDHEN, CDR2 SYDVKM.

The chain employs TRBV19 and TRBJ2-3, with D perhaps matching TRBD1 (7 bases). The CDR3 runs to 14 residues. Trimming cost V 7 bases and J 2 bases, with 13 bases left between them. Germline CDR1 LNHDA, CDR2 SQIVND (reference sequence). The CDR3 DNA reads TGTGCCAGTACCCCGGAGGGGGCCACAGATACGCAGTATTTT. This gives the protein CASTPEGATDTQYF.